A single TCR beta chain is shown here with its context. What it binds is not known. Germline loops: CDR1 SGDLS, CDR2 YYNGEE. The V gene lost 0 bases and the J gene lost 0 bases, with 4 bases spanning the gap. CDR3 size: 13 residues. Obtained from alopecia areata patients were lesional scalp punch biopsies along with peripheral blood. The data belong to a study of CD8+ T cells in alopecia areata. Study outcomes and limitations: An increase in clonality over normal scalp was evident in lesional scalp, especially alopecia totalis/universalis.

Sequencing templates came from extracted RNA that was reverse transcribed into cDNA. Libraries were prepared by immunoSEQ multiplex PCR; TCRdb keeps only in-frame clonotypes and omits some of them. In the table there are about 110,000 clones, 55% to 60% of which are singletons. This receptor was identified in a human donor with alopecia areata. Sequences were obtained from NKG2D-low CD8+ T cells sorted from blood. This chain uses TRBV9 with TRBJ2-7; D is uncertain. CDR3 residues: CASSVASSYEQYF. CDR3 in DNA: TGTGCCAGCAGCGTAGCAAGCTCCTACGAGCAGTACTTC.